This T cell receptor beta chain was sequenced for a study of cytomegalovirus exposure and HLA in healthy donors. The study's findings and limits: Other equally common chains were less clonally expanded than HLA-associated TCR beta chains, a later analysis showed.

The primer mix had 60 Vbeta and 13 Jbeta primers. The method was immunoSEQ multiplex PCR; TCRdb's version includes in-frame clones alone and lacks a portion of them. The sample has approximately 190,000 clones, about nine tenths seen once; the top ten hold about 1.2%. About this clone: As yet, its antigen is unknown.

The CDR3 is 11 residues long. V was cut by 4 bases and J by 3 bases, with 2 bases left in between. Germline V gives CDR1 SGHNT, CDR2 YYREEE (reference sequence). The chain is built from TRBV5-4 and TRBJ2-1, with D unresolved. The sequencing sample was made of PBMCs. The origin of this receptor is a man aged 25 to 40 in good health and CMV-seronegative. The DNA for the CDR3 is TGTGCCAGCAGCCGCTACAATGAGCAGTTCTTC. Translation: CASSRYNEQFF. Looking up the rest from reference TRBV5-4 and TRBJ2-1 gives the full variable domain: ETGVTQSPTHLIKTRGQQVTLRCSSQSGHNTVSWYQQALGQGPQFIFQYYREEENGRGNFPPRFSGLQFPNYSSELNVNALELDDSALYLCASSRYNEQFFGPGTRLTVL.